The 18 T cell receptor beta chains presented below share a single source sample, sequenced in a study of blood T cells in healthy people across ages. Primers used in a second PCR of roughly 7 to 11 cycles were a sample-barcoded 5' primer and a J-beta primer mix. TCRdb passed the 5' RACE reads through MiXCR, listing each CDR3 protein once. The repertoire holds 1,500,000 or so distinct CDR3 sequences, with around 40% as singletons. Sequencing used blood. These receptors were collected from a woman younger than 35 in good health.

Concerning this clonotype itself: An end of the junction differs from the germline gene, which may be a read error. V usage is TRBV6-2 or TRBV6-3 and J usage is TRBJ2-1, with TRBD1 as a possible D gene (6 bases). Germline CDR1 reads MNHEY; CDR2 reads SVGEGT. This CDR3 is built from 13 residues. In nucleotides, the CDR3 is TGTGCCGGCAGTGACAGGAGGTACAATGAGCAGTTCTTC. Its protein product is CAGSDRRYNEQFF.

This clonotype was found a few times. The rearrangement links TRBV9 to TRBJ2-7; D unclear. Germline-derived CDR1 and CDR2 are SGDLS and YYNGEE. This CDR3 has 16 residues. Trimming stripped 0 bases from V and 3 bases from J, with 16 bases between. Written as DNA, the CDR3 is TGTGCCAGCAGCGTAGTCCCCAGCTCCATGCACTACGAGCAGTACTTC. Its translation is CASSVVPSSMHYEQYF.

This clonotype was observed a handful of times. The rearrangement joins TRBV28 to TRBJ2-1, with 8 bases aligning to TRBD2. The CDR3 is 16 amino acids. V lost 5 bases and J lost 5; bases outside the gene matches: 11. Germline V gene sequence: CDR1 MDHEN, CDR2 SYDVKM. CDR3 DNA: TGTGCCAGCAGTCCCGCCCATACTAGCGGTCACAATGAGCAGTTCTTC. Amino acid sequence: CASSPAHTSGHNEQFF.

J is TRBJ2-2 and V is TRBV20-1; 10 bases fit TRBD2. This CDR3 has 16 residues. V gave up 1 base and J gave up 4 bases; unmatched junction bases: 6. Germline values: CDR1 DFQATT, CDR2 SNEGSKA (reference sequence). The CDR3 DNA is TGCAGTGCTAGAGGCCCCCTAGCGGGGGTCACCGGGGAGCTGTTTTTT. Protein product: CSARGPLAGVTGELFF.

This clonotype appeared a single time. V gene TRBV25-1 combines with J gene TRBJ1-5; perhaps TRBD1 as D (5 bases). V lost 3 bases, J lost 3 bases, and 15 bases lay in between. This CDR3 contains 16 residues. CDR1 is MGHDK, CDR2 SYGVNS, per germline. In DNA, the CDR3 is TGTGCCAGCAGTGATTCTGCCGGGGCTGACAATCAGCCCCAGCATTTT. Translated: CASSDSAGADNQPQHF.

This chain links TRBV11-1 with TRBJ2-7, with TRBD1 matching over 8 bases. Per germline, CDR1 SGHAT and CDR2 FQDESV (reference sequence). The CDR3 is made up of 14 amino acids. Germline trimming cut 5 bases from V and 4 bases from J; bases unmatched to any gene: 7. DNA for the CDR3: TGTGCCAGCAGCACAGGGGGAGCTTTATACGAGCAGTACTTC. Translating it yields CASSTGGALYEQYF.

This clonotype was recorded a few times. J is TRBJ2-1 and V is TRBV24-1, with 11 bases lining up with TRBD2. Germline CDR1 and CDR2: KGHDR and SFDVKD. V shed 4 bases and J 0 bases; nucleotides not matched to a gene: 4. CDR3 size: 17 residues. For the CDR3, the DNA is TGTGCCACCAGTGACGGACTAGCGGGTAGCTCCTACAATGAGCAGTTCTTC. Translating gives CATSDGLAGSSYNEQFF.

This chain links TRBV3-1 with TRBJ1-3; 9 positions match TRBD1. CDR1 and CDR2 from the germline V gene are LGHDT and YNNKEL (reference sequence). V lost 5 bases and J lost 0; bases outside the gene matches: 5. The CDR3 extends over 16 amino acids. CDR3 protein: CASSKGTGRSGNTIYF. The CDR3 DNA is TGTGCCAGCAGCAAAGGGACAGGGCGCTCTGGAAACACCATATATTTT.

This chain connects TRBV7-8 to TRBJ2-7, with 10 bases aligning to TRBD2. The CDR3 has 19 residues. The germline CDR1 and CDR2 sequences are SGHVS and FQNEAQ. Trimming cost V 5 bases and J 0 bases; bases outside gene matches: 16. The CDR3 region has the DNA TGTGCCAGCAGCCTCCTAAGCGGGGGGGTCCTCCAAAGCTCCTACGAGCAGTACTTC. Translation: CASSLLSGGVLQSSYEQYF.

The J gene is TRBJ1-2, the V gene TRBV6-5; D gene uncertain. This CDR3 has 13 amino acids. The V and J ends lost 6 bases and 5 bases respectively, with 13 bases between them. CDR1 and CDR2 from the germline V gene are MNHEY and SVGAGI. This CDR3 reads CASSRIEGYGYTF. The CDR3 DNA reads as TGTGCCAGCAGCCGAATTGAGGGTTATGGCTACACCTTC.

V is TRBV7-2 and J is TRBJ2-5; D perhaps matches TRBD1 (5 bases). V lost 5 bases to trimming and J lost 5 bases, with 12 bases between them. In germline, CDR1 is SGHTA, CDR2 FQGNSA. There are 13 residues in the CDR3. CDR3 nucleotide sequence: TGTGCCAGCAGCCTCACAGGAGACGAGACCCAGTACTTC. It yields the protein CASSLTGDETQYF.

Concerning this clonotype: An end of the junction does not agree with germline; a read error may underlie this. The chain links TRBV7-2 to TRBJ2-3; D is ambiguous. CDR1 is SGHTA and CDR2 is FQGNSA in the germline V gene. The CDR3 runs 13 residues. The CDR3 reads CASSLKLGDTLYF. CDR3 DNA: TGTGCCAGCAGCTTAAAACTCGGAGATACGCTGTATTTT. Supplemented by reference TRBV7-2 and TRBJ2-3, the full variable domain reads GAGVSQSPSNKVTEKGKDVELRCDPISGHTALYWYRQSLGQGLEFLIYFQGNSAPDKSGLPSDRFSAERTGGSVSTLTIQRTQQEDSAVYLCASSLKLGDTLYFGPGTRLTVL.

This clonotype was detected only a few times. The chain employs TRBV6-6 and TRBJ2-3; D unclear. There are 13 residues in the CDR3. With 8 bases removed from V and 2 bases from J, the gap between germline ends came to 11 bases. CDR1 is MNHNY, CDR2 SVGAGI, per germline (reference sequence). This chain's CDR3 is CASAPTSTDTQYF. The CDR3 DNA sequence: TGTGCCAGCGCCCCAACTTCCACAGATACGCAGTATTTT.

The rearrangement uses TRBV7-9 and TRBJ1-2; D is ambiguous. The germline V and J ends were trimmed by 0 bases and 0 bases, with 11 bases remaining between them. CDR3 length: 16 residues. CDR1 and CDR2 (germline): SEHNR, FQNEAQ (reference sequence). Here the CDR3 DNA reads TGTGCCAGCAGCTTAGCGCTTGAAGAAGCTAACTATGGCTACACCTTC. It encodes CASSLALEEANYGYTF.

The chain uses TRBV4-3 and TRBJ1-1, with D possibly TRBD1 on 5 matching bases. This CDR3 has 14 amino acids. Trimming shortened V by 4 bases and J by 6 bases, and 15 bases separated the two germline ends. Germline V CDR1 and CDR2: LGHNA, YSLEER. The CDR3 bases are TGCGCCAGCAGCCTAGACTGGGGGGACGCTGAAGCTTTCTTT. It yields the protein CASSLDWGDAEAFF.

This sequence joins TRBV7-9 and TRBJ1-5, with D possibly TRBD1 on 6 matching bases. This CDR3 contains 16 residues. The germline gives CDR1 SEHNR, CDR2 FQNEAQ (reference sequence). Deletions cut 10 bases from V and 2 bases from J, with 21 bases between. The CDR3 spells CAKIQGPIFGNQPQHF. CDR3 bases: TGTGCCAAAATACAGGGCCCCATATTTGGCAATCAGCCCCAGCATTTT.

This sequence joins TRBV29-1 and TRBJ2-5; no reliable D call. The germline V gene has CDR1 SQVTM and CDR2 ANQGSEA. The CDR3 length is 11 residues. The V and J ends lost 7 bases and 4 bases respectively, with 10 bases between them. As DNA, the CDR3 is TGCAGCGCATATGGTGGAGAGACCCAGTACTTC. Protein sequence: CSAYGGETQYF.

This clonotype was counted only a few times. V usage is TRBV6-5 and J usage is TRBJ2-7; TRBD1 matches at 7 bases. J gave up 2 bases and V 2 bases, and 3 bases lay outside the gene matches. The CDR3 extends over 14 amino acids. Per the germline V gene, CDR1 is MNHEY and CDR2 is SVGAGI. DNA for the CDR3: TGTGCCAGCAGTTACGCGACAGGGCCCTACGAGCAGTACTTC. The encoded protein is CASSYATGPYEQYF.